Below, 13 T cell receptor beta chains from the same sample are listed, as sequenced in a study of blood T cell repertoires in COVID-19. Sequenced by immunoSEQ multiplex PCR; TCRdb stores in-frame clones only, minus some. The sample lists about 59,000 clones; about 73% were seen once. Sequencing used peripheral blood. The receptors derive from a woman in her forties or fifties with active or convalescent COVID-19.

A few counts support this clone. V usage is TRBV7-9 and J usage is TRBJ1-1; tentatively, D is TRBD1 (6 bases). Germline-derived CDR1 and CDR2 are SEHNR and FQNEAQ (reference sequence). V was clipped by 5 bases and J by 5 bases, with 24 bases between them. The CDR3 runs to 17 residues. CDR3 region: CASSQHFTGISGTEAFF. The CDR3 coding sequence is TGTGCCAGCAGCCAACATTTTACAGGGATTTCGGGGACTGAAGCTTTCTTT.

The chain couples TRBV5-1 to TRBJ2-5; D perhaps matches TRBD1 (6 bases). Germline assignment: CDR1 SGHRS and CDR2 YFSETQ. The length of the CDR3 is 15 residues. V was cut by 4 bases and J by 1 base, with 14 bases left in between. CDR3 loop: CASSLGQVGQETQYF. Here the CDR3 DNA reads TGCGCCAGCAGCCTGGGACAAGTTGGCCAAGAGACCCAGTACTTC. The full variable domain, rest sourced from reference TRBV5-1 and TRBJ2-5, is KAGVTQTPRYLIKTRGQQVTLSCSPISGHRSVSWYQQTPGQGLQFLFEYFSETQRNKGNFPGRFSGRQFSNSRSEMNVSTLELGDSALYLCASSLGQVGQETQYFGPGTRLLVL.

The chain carries TRBV5-5 and TRBJ1-5, with D tentatively TRBD1 (6 bases). This CDR3 is built from 15 residues. The germline V gene has CDR1 SGHKS and CDR2 YYEKEE (reference sequence). V shed 4 bases and J shed 1 base, with 12 bases lying between them. CDR3 nucleotide sequence: TGTGCCAGCAGCCCGACAGGCCTGAGCAATCAGCCCCAGCATTTT. Translating it yields CASSPTGLSNQPQHF.

The chain couples TRBV1 to TRBJ2-7; the table names TRBD2, a call not compared with the DNA. TRBV1 constitutes a pseudogene. This CDR3 is 18 amino acids long. The CDR3, as DNA: TGCACCAGCAGGGAAACAAGGACTAGCGGGAATAGCTCCTACGAGCAGTACTTC. This translates into CTSRETRTSGNSSYEQYF.

The J gene is TRBJ1-3, the V gene TRBV7-9, with D unclear. The CDR3 sequence is 16 residues long. Germline loops: CDR1 SEHNR, CDR2 FQNEAQ (reference sequence). V was clipped by 2 bases and J by 0 bases, with 11 bases between them. DNA for the CDR3: TGTGCCAGCAGCTTATTGGGCCAGAACTCTGGAAACACCATATATTTT. Amino acids: CASSLLGQNSGNTIYF. Combining the CDR3 with reference TRBV7-9 and TRBJ1-3 gives the whole variable domain DTGVSQNPRHKITKRGQNVTFRCDPISEHNRLYWYRQTLGQGPEFLTYFQNEAQLEKSRLLSDRFSAERPKGSFSTLEIQRTEQGDSAMYLCASSLLGQNSGNTIYFGEGSWLTVV.

This clone was picked up a small number of times. The chain combines TRBV7-9 with TRBJ1-1, with 7 bases that match TRBD1. V gave up 5 bases and J gave up 4 bases; unmatched junction bases: 10. CDR1 and CDR2 (germline): SEHNR, FQNEAQ (reference sequence). The CDR3 spans 15 residues. The CDR3 loop reads CASSGYRGGGTEAFF. The CDR3 nucleotides read TGTGCCAGCAGCGGATACAGGGGAGGCGGCACTGAAGCTTTCTTT.

This sequence joins TRBV18 and TRBJ1-1; TRBD1 might be the D (6 bases). Per germline, CDR1 KGHSH and CDR2 LQKENI. The V and J ends lost 1 base and 0 bases respectively, with 15 bases between them. The CDR3 has 17 residues. The CDR3 spells CASSPLLQDRLNTEAFF. The CDR3 nucleotides read TGTGCCAGCTCACCACTGCTGCAGGACAGATTGAACACTGAAGCTTTCTTT.

This clone was counted ten times or more. The chain is built from TRBV6-2 or TRBV6-3 and TRBJ2-7, with a weak D call TRBD2 (5 bases). The CDR3 runs 13 residues. Germline V gene sequence: CDR1 MNHEY, CDR2 SVGEGT. With 4 bases removed from V and 5 bases from J, the gap between germline ends came to 12 bases. The CDR3 bases are TGTGCCAGCAGTTCCGGGGAGACGGACGAGCAGTACTTC. Its protein is CASSSGETDEQYF.

The chain uses TRBV7-9 and TRBJ2-7, with 8 positions matching TRBD1. Trimming cost V 5 bases and J 0 bases; bases outside gene matches: 3. The length of the CDR3 is 14 residues. Germline CDR1 and CDR2: SEHNR and FQNEAQ (reference sequence). The DNA of the CDR3 is TGTGCCAGCAGCCAACAGGGGGACTCCTACGAGCAGTACTTC. Translation: CASSQQGDSYEQYF.

The CDR3 here is CAISVDSPYGYTF. The CDR3 DNA reads TGTGCCATCAGCGTGGACAGCCCCTATGGCTACACCTTC. This rearrangement joins TRBV10-3 to TRBJ1-2, with D possibly being TRBD1 (6 bases). Per the germline V gene, CDR1 is ENHRY and CDR2 is SYGVKD. There are 13 residues in the CDR3. The ends were cut back, 6 bases at V and 4 bases at J, with 12 bases in the middle.

This chain connects TRBV28 to TRBJ1-5; D gene ambiguous. Germline CDR1 is MDHEN and CDR2 is SYDVKM. CDR3 length: 15 amino acids. Deletions cut 8 bases from V and 9 bases from J, with 23 bases between. CDR3 nucleotide sequence: TGTGCCAGCGCTCCGGATTGGGGAAGGGAGTGGCCCCAGCATTTT. Protein sequence: CASAPDWGREWPQHF.

The chain uses TRBV6-6 and TRBJ2-3; D is possibly TRBD1 (5 bases). The germline V and J ends were trimmed by 4 bases and 4 bases, with 12 bases remaining between them. Germline CDR1 is MNHNY and CDR2 is SVGAGI (reference sequence). CDR3 length equals 14 residues. CDR3 coding DNA: TGTGCCAGCAGTTCCACAGGAAGAGCAGATACGCAGTATTTT. The encoded protein is CASSSTGRADTQYF.

V usage is TRBV10-3 and J usage is TRBJ2-3; 9 bases map to TRBD1. Germline V gene lookup returns CDR1 ENHRY and CDR2 SYGVKD. The trim removed 3 bases at V and 3 bases at J, leaving 7 bases unmatched. CDR3 size: 16 residues. CDR3 region: CAISDVTGGSTDTQYF. The CDR3 DNA is TGTGCCATCAGTGACGTAACAGGGGGCTCGACAGATACGCAGTATTTT.